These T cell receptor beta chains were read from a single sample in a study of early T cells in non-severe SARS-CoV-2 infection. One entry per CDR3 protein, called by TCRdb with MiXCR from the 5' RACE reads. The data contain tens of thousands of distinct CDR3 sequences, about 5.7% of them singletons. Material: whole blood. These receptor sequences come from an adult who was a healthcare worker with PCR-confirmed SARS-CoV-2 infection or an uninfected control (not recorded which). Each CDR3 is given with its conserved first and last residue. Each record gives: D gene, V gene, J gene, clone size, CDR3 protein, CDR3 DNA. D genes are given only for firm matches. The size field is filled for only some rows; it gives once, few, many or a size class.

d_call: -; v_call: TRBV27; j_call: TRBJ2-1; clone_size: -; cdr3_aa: CASSFYNEQFF; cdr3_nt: TGTGCCAGCAGTTTTTACAATGAGCAGTTCTTC
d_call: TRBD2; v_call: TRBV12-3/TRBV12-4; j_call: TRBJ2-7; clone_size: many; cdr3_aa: CASTLGLAYEQYF; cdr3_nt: TGTGCCAGCACTTTAGGACTAGCCTACGAGCAGTACTTC
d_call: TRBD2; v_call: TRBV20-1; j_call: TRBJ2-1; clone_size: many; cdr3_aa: CSVQRGAYNEQFF; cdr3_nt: TGCAGTGTTCAGCGGGGGGCCTACAATGAGCAGTTCTTC
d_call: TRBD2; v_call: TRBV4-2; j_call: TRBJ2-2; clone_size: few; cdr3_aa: CASSQVTGRGGRAGELFF; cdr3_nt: TGTGCCAGCAGCCAAGTGACCGGCCGGGGGGGCCGGGCCGGGGAGCTGTTTTTT
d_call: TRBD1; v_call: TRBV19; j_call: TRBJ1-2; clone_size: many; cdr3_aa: CASRKGQGGLYGYTF; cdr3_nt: TGTGCCAGTAGGAAGGGACAGGGGGGACTCTATGGCTACACCTTC
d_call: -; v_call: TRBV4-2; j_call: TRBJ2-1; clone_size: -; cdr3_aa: CASSRHFQAHNEQFF; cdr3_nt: TGTGCCAGCAGCCGACACTTTCAAGCCCACAATGAGCAGTTCTTC
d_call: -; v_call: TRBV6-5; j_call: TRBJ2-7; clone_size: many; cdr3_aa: CASSPSWYEQYF; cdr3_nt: TGTGCCAGCAGTCCTAGTTGGTACGAGCAGTACTTC
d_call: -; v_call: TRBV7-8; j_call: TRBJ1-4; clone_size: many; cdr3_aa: CASSFTRRIRSSNEKLFF; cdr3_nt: TGTGCCAGCAGCTTTACACGGAGGATCCGTTCCTCTAATGAAAAACTGTTTTTT
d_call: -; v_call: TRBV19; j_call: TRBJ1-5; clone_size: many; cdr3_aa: CASSISNNQPQHF; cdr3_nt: TGTGCCAGTAGTATCAGTAACAATCAGCCCCAGCATTTT
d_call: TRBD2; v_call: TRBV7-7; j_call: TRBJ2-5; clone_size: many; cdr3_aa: CASSLGTSGETQYF; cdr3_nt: TGTGCTAGCAGCCTTGGTACTAGCGGAGAGACCCAGTACTTC
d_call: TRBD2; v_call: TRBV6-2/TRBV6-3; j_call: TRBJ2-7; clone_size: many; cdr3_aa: CASSYEGLAGGSPYEQYF; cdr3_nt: TGTGCCAGCAGTTACGAAGGACTAGCGGGAGGTTCCCCCTACGAGCAGTACTTC
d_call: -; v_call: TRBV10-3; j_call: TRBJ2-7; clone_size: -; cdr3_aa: CAIRDWRGPSYEQYF; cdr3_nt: TGTGCCATTAGGGACTGGCGGGGGCCCTCCTACGAGCAGTACTTC
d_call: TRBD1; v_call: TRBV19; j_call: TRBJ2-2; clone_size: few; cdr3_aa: CASSIGTGGTGELFF; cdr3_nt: TGTGCCAGTAGTATCGGGACAGGCGGAACCGGGGAGCTGTTTTTT